This TCR beta chain originates from a study of cytomegalovirus exposure and HLA in healthy donors (dated by TCRdb to about 2017). Background on the whole study: An earlier analysis of about 530 of the donors reported about 260 Gb of sequence data and roughly 120 million unique TCR beta sequences obtained from around 170 million T cells. Of the 398 genotyped donors, about 84% fell in the genetic ancestry cluster associated with self-reported Caucasian donors. A separate validation cohort of about 110 different subjects was used in addition to the 666-subject first cohort. Roughly five DR-DQ haplotypes were treated as single units for association and clustering because of strong linkage in the cohort. Rather than drawing on any new phenotypic data, the later analysis identified candidate immune exposures from TCR beta sequences and the way those sequences occurred across donors. All discovery cohort repertoires had been generated on a single sequencing platform. A later analysis re-analyzed previously published TCR beta repertoires from 666 donors and added high-resolution HLA genotyping to study TCR occurrence patterns. The number of donors typed differed by locus, with roughly 629-640 for A, B, C, DRB1 and DQB1, 522 for DQA1, under 610 for DPA1, and around 460 for DPB1. An early release that covered roughly 600 HLA-typed donors contained about 290 gigabases of sequencing data and 75 million to 100 million unique TCR sequences. The study used immunosequencing to profile the T cell repertoires of 666 subjects and linked those repertoires to cytomegalovirus serostatus. The study combined high-throughput TCR immunosequencing, statistical association of individual TCRs with disease status, and machine learning to predict cytomegalovirus infection status. An earlier analysis of fewer than 750 of the donors used high-throughput TCR beta sequencing to judge whether each TCR beta V gene segment behaved as functional or pseudogenic. Both class I and class II loci were covered by HLA typing, at four-digit resolution. A later genetic analysis took genome-wide SNP genotypes for 398 of the 666 donors and used that subset as a discovery cohort. Alongside the repertoire data, information on donor age, sex, ethnicity and CMV serostatus was compiled. The study aimed to test whether cataloging public T cell receptors could reveal signatures of past pathogen exposure. Among 300 to 500 genotyped donors of the cohort, an average of roughly 230,000 unique TCR beta nucleotide sequences was sequenced per donor, of which approximately 19% were non-productive. Findings and caveats that apply to the study as a whole: In this cohort, only TCR beta chains were sequenced, and detectable features were limited by the absence of alpha or paired-chain data. Over 15 rarely observed V segments, including chromosome 9 orphons, were excluded from the earlier analysis of several hundred of the donors because counts were too low. In a later analysis, several top co-occurrence clusters were reported to appear linked to parvovirus B19, influenza, CMV and Epstein-Barr virus. Because the 87-base-pair reads could not distinguish some IMGT-functional V segments, including TRBV6-2 and TRBV6-3, those segments were excluded. A later genetic analysis associated a missense DCLRE1C variant with V-gene and J-gene trimming of TCR beta chains, and an independent cohort replicated the association. Broadly in line with IMGT annotations, most TCR beta V segments showed up in productive rearrangements about 90% or about 30% of the time in an earlier analysis of around 550 of the donors. While some public TCRs were present in many individuals, most TCR sequences turned up only very rarely across donors. According to a later genetic analysis, donors in an Asian-associated ancestry cluster had fewer N-insertions in productive TCRs than the approximately 630-donor mean. Because HLA typing was unavailable for some donors at each locus, only the typed subset was used in association tests. The classifier was reported to diagnose cytomegalovirus status with high specificity and sensitivity in both the original and validation cohorts. Roughly uniform sequencing depth across donors was assumed in presence/absence analyses, although this assumption may not hold. A further reported finding was that TCR beta sequences accurately predicted the HLA-A and HLA-B alleles for most subjects in the first cohort. Linkage disequilibrium might explain the correlated functional status among segregating V segments, but an unknown experimental factor could not be ruled out. At a false discovery rate of 0.05, a later analysis linked around 17,000 TCR beta sequences to specific HLA alleles. The authors suggested that the approach could potentially be generalized to other disease states and immunological phenotypes. A cluster of highly shared sequence variants was judged likely to be a technical artifact of the sequencing pipeline. The study gave a list of under 200 TCR beta chains associated with cytomegalovirus. According to a later analysis, TCR association rates differed among HLA loci, with DRB1 alleles showing the most associated TCRs and HLA-C alleles showing the fewest. In vitro tests confirmed that a few of the cytomegalovirus-associated TCR beta chains recognize cytomegalovirus antigens. In a later analysis, HLA-associated TCR beta chains were found to be more clonally expanded and to have lower generation probabilities than equally common non-associated chains. CMV serostatus was the only immune exposure information available for the cohort. Assigning TCR associations to individual alleles was difficult when HLA alleles, especially DR and DQ, strongly co-occurred. Most CMV-associated TCR beta chains appeared to be HLA-restricted in a later analysis, and the HLA associations seemed to be driven largely by CMV exposure.

In total, 666 healthy bone marrow donors made up the cohort. At the time of sampling, every cohort member was nominally healthy, though immune exposures that went unrecorded were likely present. The donor was CMV seronegative and was included in the group of a few hundred seronegative cohort members. Every donor gave a peripheral blood sample, and the peripheral blood mononuclear cells from that sample were used for TCR beta sequencing. The Qiagen DNeasy Blood Extraction Kit was used to extract genomic DNA from the blood cell samples. The method was the immunoSEQ multiplex PCR assay. A mixture of 60 forward primers for TCR Vbeta segments and 13 reverse primers for TCR Jbeta segments was used in the multiplex PCR. The CDR3 region of rearranged TCR beta genes was amplified from genomic DNA with a multiplex PCR assay. Amplified TCR beta libraries were sequenced as 87-base-pair reads on the Illumina HiSeq System. The paper's processing steps were these. Across the 500 to 850 repertoires, a later analysis counted 78 million or so unique TCR beta chains, approximately 12 million of which were shared by at least two donors. Raw reads were error-corrected and collapsed into unique sequences by a nearest-neighbor algorithm in which closely related sequences were merged to remove PCR and sequencing errors. V, D and J gene segments were assigned by aligning CDR3 sequences to IMGT reference sequences. For a sequence to be retained, a match of at least six nucleotides to both a V gene segment and a J gene segment was required. A rearrangement counted as productive if the CDR3 had no stop codons and remained in frame with V and J, and every other rearrangement counted as non-productive. CDR3 was defined by IMGT convention, running from the second conserved V-encoded cysteine to the conserved J-encoded phenylalanine. The earlier analysis of 500 to 600 of the donors excluded sequences that lacked an unambiguous match to a single V gene segment. An earlier analysis of about 590 of the donors classified V segments as functional when productive rearrangements were above 56.7% and as segregating when the standard deviation between donors was above 5%. A statistical classification framework was built to diagnose cytomegalovirus status from the catalog of TCR beta chain sequences. A later analysis assigned V and J genes by comparing TCR nucleotide sequences with IMGT/GENE-DB human TR gene sequences. The TCRdist pipeline was used in a later analysis to assign CDR3 sequences and most-parsimonious VDJ recombination scenarios. In a later analysis, each TCR beta chain was defined by its CDR3 amino acid sequence together with its V-gene family, and reads without a unique V-gene family were excluded. In a later analysis, several hundred highly shared, low-generation-probability nucleotide sequences were removed to address suspected cross-contamination and a sequencing artifact. In a later analysis, a clonal expansion index for each public chain was calculated from normalized within-repertoire ranks of inferred template counts. Generation probabilities in a later analysis came from a VDJ recombination model fitted to out-of-frame rearrangements, and those results were checked against IGoR. Hypergeometric tests were used in a later analysis to score TCR-TCR, TCR-HLA and TCR-CMV co-occurrence, with a repertoire-size bias correction applied to the TCR pairs. To estimate false discovery rates, a later analysis permuted the HLA or CMV assignments 20 times. In a later analysis, co-occurring TCRs were grouped with DBSCAN, and TCRdist sequence similarity was added when clustering was performed within HLA-allele-positive subsets. Repertoires with fewer than 30,000 or more than 120,000 public chains, plus five repertoires with anomalous nucleotide sharing, were excluded from co-occurrence clustering. The table comes from immuneACCESS by way of TCRdb, which keeps in-frame sequences with V and J called. Part of the clones is missing from these tables; in studies checked, under half for an unresolved V gene and the rest for unknown reasons. The V and J calls and clone size were taken over from that table, and D and trimming were inferred from the DNA. The sample includes about 160,000 clones, with less than 80% observed a single time. The top ten clones comprise 2.1% of the sample.

The CDR3 spans 12 residues, from the cysteine through the phenylalanine. The only DNA kept is the CDR3, 36 bases in frame from the first base. Via the germline V gene (reference sequence), CDR1 is LNHDA and CDR2 SQIVND. V has 5 bases trimmed and J has 6 bases trimmed; junction bases matching no gene number 2. Regarding this clone: No cognate antigen has been identified for it. Within one base of it there is no much larger clone, and no base qualities were kept.

Sequences were obtained from PBMCs. The source is a man aged 40-49 years in good health and CMV-seronegative. The V gene is TRBV19 and the J gene is TRBJ2-7, and 9 junction bases match TRBD1. CDR3 reads: CASSPQGAEQYF. Here is the DNA: TGTGCCAGTAGTCCACAGGGGGCCGAGCAGTACTTC.